This TCR beta chain was sequenced for a study of ipilimumab plus nivolumab after autologous stem cell transplantation. Study summary: The DLBCL cohort had primary refractory and relapsed disease, with 18-month progression-free survival of around 86% and 29%.

Data came from immunoSEQ multiplex PCR; TCRdb stores just in-frame clones and leaves some out. The data show around 12,000 clones, more than 70% seen once. Germline CDR1 GTSNPN, CDR2 SVGIG (reference sequence). V dropped 0 bases and J dropped 1 base, with 15 bases sitting between them. The CDR3 is 16 residues long. Dosing: nivolumab 3 mg/kg IV, weeks 1, 4, 7, 10, then every two weeks to week 26. The specimen comprised PBMCs, sampled in a trial of ipilimumab plus nivolumab as post-transplant consolidation. The sequence came from a male donor with diffuse large B-cell lymphoma. The chain is built from TRBV30 and TRBJ1-1, with D possibly matching TRBD1 (5 bases). The CDR3 DNA is TGTGCCTGGAGTGTAGGGGTTGGGGCAACGAACACTGAAGCTTTCTTT. Amino acid sequence: CAWSVGVGATNTEAFF.